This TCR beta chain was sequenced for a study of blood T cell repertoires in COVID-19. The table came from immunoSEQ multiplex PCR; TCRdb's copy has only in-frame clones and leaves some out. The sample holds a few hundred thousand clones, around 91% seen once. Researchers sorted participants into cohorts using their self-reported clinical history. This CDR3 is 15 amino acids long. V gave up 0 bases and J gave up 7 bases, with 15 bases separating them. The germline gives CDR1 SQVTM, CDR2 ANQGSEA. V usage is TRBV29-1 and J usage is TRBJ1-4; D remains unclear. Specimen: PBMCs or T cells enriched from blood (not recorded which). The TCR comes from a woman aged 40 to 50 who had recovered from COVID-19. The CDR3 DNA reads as TGCAGCGTTGAAGATGGGCCCTGGGGAGTTGAAAAACTGTTTTTT. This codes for CSVEDGPWGVEKLFF.